The TCR beta chain described here comes from a study of cytomegalovirus exposure and HLA in healthy donors. The study ran its PCR with 60 Vbeta and 13 Jbeta primers. As processed by the authors: Later reanalysis found approximately 80 million unique TCR beta chains, some 10 million of them shared. Some clones are missing from TCRdb's copy, which holds only in-frame ones; the method was immunoSEQ multiplex PCR. The V and J calls and clone size come from that table; D and trimming were worked out from the DNA. Found here are 150,000 to 200,000 clones, more than 75% of them singletons; the top ten hold about 1.6%. The CDR3 covers 15 residues. CDR1 and CDR2 from the germline V gene are LGHNA and YSLEER. The V and J ends lost 4 bases and 5 bases respectively, with 16 bases between them. Broader study findings: Later analysis showed TCR association rates varying by HLA locus, highest for DRB1 and lowest for HLA-C. V- and J-gene trimming in TCR beta was tied to a missense DCLRE1C variant by an analysis performed later. The authors listed 164 TCR beta chains as cytomegalovirus-associated.

To note about this clone: Its cognate antigen is unknown.

The rearrangement links TRBV4-3 to TRBJ2-3; weak D call: TRBD2 (7 bases). The TCR originated in a woman aged 45 to 65 in good health and CMV-seronegative. Specimen: PBMCs. CDR3 DNA sequence: TGCGCCAGCAGCCGGGGGCTAGCGGATAAAGATACGCAGTATTTT. It translates to CASSRGLADKDTQYF.